This TCR beta chain is from a study of T cells after yellow fever vaccination. Trimming took 3 bases from V and 0 from J, leaving 7 bases between them. CDR3 length: 14 residues. Germline assignment: CDR1 MNHEY and CDR2 SVGEGT. TCRdb processed the 5' RACE reads anew with MiXCR; each CDR3 protein has one entry. The sample has 150,000 to 200,000 distinct CDR3 sequences, roughly 9.6% seen once. The chain carries TRBV6-2 or TRBV6-3 and TRBJ2-3; D is undetermined. Sequencing used CD8+ T cells sorted from PBMCs, obtained 15 days after the yellow fever booster vaccination. The sequence was obtained from a man aged 18 to 29 who received the YFV17D yellow fever vaccine. The CDR3 bases are TGTGCCAGCAGTTATCTATCTAGCACAGATACGCAGTATTTT. It specifies CASSYLSSTDTQYF.